The entry below gives a single T cell receptor beta chain sequence along with its context. This entry comes from a study of T cell responses to AZD1222 COVID-19 vaccine. J gave up 11 bases and V 4 bases, and 8 bases lay outside the gene matches. The CDR3 contains 14 residues. The germline CDR1 and CDR2 sequences are PRHDT and FYEKMQ (reference sequence). The table came from immunoSEQ multiplex PCR; TCRdb's copy has only in-frame clones and leaves some out. The sample comprises about 140,000 clones, approximately 90% of which are singletons, and around 3% rests with the top ten. Sequences were derived from peripheral blood, sampled 28 days after the second AZD1222 dose. The V call is TRBV13, the J call TRBJ1-5, with 10 bases identical to TRBD1. The sequence came from an adult who received the AZD1222 COVID-19 vaccine. This CDR3 reads CASSSGQGLATQHF. The DNA of the CDR3 is TGTGCCAGCAGCTCGGGACAGGGGTTAGCGACCCAGCATTTT.